This is a list of T cell receptor beta chains from one sample in a study of control samples from healthy donors and cancer patients. Some clones are missing from TCRdb's copy, which holds only in-frame ones; the method was immunoSEQ multiplex PCR. This table has about 220,000 clones, around 94% appearing once. Sequencing input: blood. The receptors were sampled from a man in his forties or fifties in good health. CDR3s include the opening cysteine and the closing phenylalanine or tryptophan. Each record gives: J gene, D gene, V gene, clone size, CDR3 DNA, CDR3 protein. A D gene is named only where the DNA matches it firmly. Clone size is not always given. Where it is, it says once, few, many or a class for expanded clones.

TRBJ1-2	-	TRBV15	-	TGTGCCACCAGCCCTGCGGTGGGCCCCTGGGGGGGCTACACCTTC	CATSPAVGPWGGYTF
TRBJ1-5	-	TRBV5-8	-	TGTGCCAGCAGCTCACGTAACAATCAGCCCCAGCATTTT	CASSSRNNQPQHF
TRBJ1-5	-	TRBV21-1	-	TGTGCCAGCAGCGGGGACACAGTCCCGCAATCAGCCCAGCATTTT	CASSGDTVPQSAQHF
TRBJ1-2	TRBD1	TRBV25-1	-	TGTGCCAGCAGGGCCGGGACAGGGGGATATGGCTACACCTTC	CASRAGTGGYGYTF
TRBJ2-1	-	TRBV6-5	-	TGTGCCAGCAGTTCCCCTGGTGGCGGGCAGTTCTTC	CASSSPGGGQFF
TRBJ1-2	TRBD1	TRBV10-3	-	TGTGCCATCAGTGAAAACCGGGACAGCTATGGCTACACCTTC	CAISENRDSYGYTF
TRBJ2-1	-	TRBV21-1	-	TGTGCCAGCAGCGCCCGAGGGACACCGCCAGAGACCTCTGGCTCCTACAATGAGCAGTTCTTC	CASSARGTPPETSGSYNEQFF
TRBJ2-5	TRBD2	TRBV18	-	TGTGCCAGCTTTGAGAGGACTAGCGGATTCGAGGCCCAGTACTTC	CASFERTSGFEAQYF
TRBJ1-5	-	TRBV19	-	TGTGCCAGTAGTCGGGGTCGGGATCAGCCCCAGCATTTT	CASSRGRDQPQHF
TRBJ2-5	TRBD2	TRBV10-2	-	TGCGCCACCGCACTAGCGGGGGAGACCCAGTACTTC	CATALAGETQYF
TRBJ1-5	TRBD1	TRBV4-2	-	TGTGCCAGCAGCCAGGTTACAGGGGGCGGCAATCAGCCCCAGCATTTT	CASSQVTGGGNQPQHF
TRBJ2-4	TRBD1	TRBV7-3	-	TGTGCCAGCAGCGAGGGGACAGGGGGCGCGTACATTCAGTACTTC	CASSEGTGGAYIQYF
TRBJ1-5	-	TRBV2	-	TGTGCCAGCAGAGGTGGGACAATTAGCAATCAGCCCCAGCATTTT	CASRGGTISNQPQHF
TRBJ2-1	TRBD2	TRBV27	-	TGTGCCAGCAGTTCTCTGGGTTCGGGGGGGCCTAATGAGCAGTTCTTC	CASSSLGSGGPNEQFF
TRBJ2-6	TRBD1	TRBV24-1	-	TGTGCCACCGCGACAGGGACTGGGGCCAACGTCCTGACTTTC	CATATGTGANVLTF
TRBJ1-1	-	TRBV19	few	TGTGCCAGTATACCGGAGGGCGGACGAGAAGCTTTCTTT	CASIPEGGREAFF
TRBJ1-4	-	TRBV2	-	TGTGCCAGCAGTGAATACAGAGAACTTGCTGGGGAACTGTTTTTT	CASSEYRELAGELFF
TRBJ1-6	-	TRBV28	-	TGTGCCGGGGGCGGTACCAGCTCCTATAATTCACCCCTCCACTTT	CAGGGTSSYNSPLHF
TRBJ2-2	TRBD1	TRBV28	-	TGTGCCAGCAGTGCCTATTGGACAGGGGGCACCGGGGAGCTGTTTTTT	CASSAYWTGGTGELFF
TRBJ1-5	-	TRBV11-2	-	TGTGCCAGCAGCTTAGCGGACGCAGGCAATCAGCCCCAGCATTTT	CASSLADAGNQPQHF
TRBJ2-2	-	TRBV5-4	-	TGTGCCAGCAGCTTACGCCCGAACACCGGGGAGCTGTTTTTT	CASSLRPNTGELFF
TRBJ1-2	-	TRBV7-2	-	TGTGCCAGCAGCCCCTCGGTGGGGGGCTACTATGGCTACACCTTC	CASSPSVGGYYGYTF
TRBJ1-5	-	TRBV23-1	-	TGCGCCAGCAGTCATGCATCGGAGGGGGTACATCAGCCCCAGCATTTT	CASSHASEGVHQPQHF
TRBJ2-1	-	TRBV30	once	TGTGCCTGGAGGACTTACAATGAGCAGTTCTTC	CAWRTYNEQFF